Here is one T cell receptor (beta chain) with its context. These data belong to a study of cytomegalovirus exposure and HLA in healthy donors. Primers for the PCR totalled 60 Vbeta and 13 Jbeta. Produced via immunoSEQ multiplex PCR; TCRdb's table is partial and in-frame only. The sample comprises about 190,000 clones, approximately 90% of which are singletons, and around 1% rests with the top ten. Sequencing was done on a sample of PBMCs. The TCR sequence derives from a boy aged 2 to 10 in good health and CMV-seronegative.

The CDR3 region has the DNA TGTGCCAGCAGTTACACTGGAGACAGGCCGTCTTATGGCTACACCTTC. Translating it yields CASSYTGDRPSYGYTF. This chain joins TRBV6-6 and TRBJ1-2, with TRBD1 as a possible D gene (6 bases). The CDR3 runs 16 residues. Trimming took 2 bases from V and 5 from J, leaving 18 bases between them. CDR1 is MNHNY and CDR2 is SVGAGI in the germline V gene (reference sequence).